This TCR beta chain was obtained from a study of CD8 T cells in Susac syndrome. An input of roughly 0.5 to 1 ug of RNA was subjected to reverse transcription using random hexamers. TCRdb itself ran the immunoSEQ multiplex PCR reads through MiXCR, one entry per CDR3 protein. This table holds approximately 200,000 distinct CDR3 sequences, 95% found once. The CDR3 runs to 15 residues. Per germline, CDR1 SGHTA and CDR2 FQGNSA. V gave up 5 bases and J gave up 1 base, with 15 bases separating them. This receptor was identified in a human donor with multiple sclerosis. The sequenced sample was CD4+ T cells from PBMCs. The chain has TRBV7-2 and TRBJ2-7; a weak D match, TRBD2 (6 bases). CDR3 sequence reads: CASSPSRERSYEQYF. For the CDR3, the DNA is TGTGCCAGCAGCCCCTCCCGGGAGAGATCCTACGAGCAGTACTTC.